These T cell receptor beta chains were read from a single sample in a study of blood T cell repertoires in COVID-19. Here immunoSEQ multiplex PCR was the method, and the copy in TCRdb shows in-frame clones only, minus some. Among some 80,000 clones listed, about 86% were seen once. Sequences were obtained from peripheral blood. All receptors derive from a woman aged 80 or over in a cohort sampled during active or convalescent COVID-19. The CDR3 runs from the conserved cysteine through the conserved F or W. The order of the fields is D gene, clone size, CDR3 length, V gene, J gene, CDR3 protein, CDR3 DNA. The D gene is left open where the match is weak. Size is omitted from some rows. Given values are once, few, many or a class for expanded clones.

D: -; size: once; length: 15; V: TRBV9; J: TRBJ1-5; CDR3: CASSVGTANNQPQHF; DNA: TGTGCCAGCAGCGTAGGGACAGCTAACAATCAGCCCCAGCATTTT
D: -; size: -; length: 15; V: TRBV6-5; J: TRBJ1-2; CDR3: CASSYDLTAYYGYTF; DNA: TGTGCCAGCAGTTACGATTTGACAGCCTACTATGGCTACACCTTC
D: -; size: -; length: 13; V: TRBV7-3; J: TRBJ2-7; CDR3: CASRRPSLYEQYF; DNA: TGTGCCAGCCGGAGACCTAGCCTCTACGAGCAGTACTTC
D: -; size: few; length: 15; V: TRBV27; J: TRBJ2-1; CDR3: CASSGGLKENNEQFF; DNA: TGTGCCAGCAGTGGGGGACTGAAGGAAAACAATGAGCAGTTCTTC
D: -; size: -; length: 12; V: TRBV14; J: TRBJ1-2; CDR3: CASSQDRVVFTF; DNA: TGTGCCAGCAGCCAAGATCGGGTAGTCTTCACCTTC
D: TRBD1; size: -; length: 17; V: TRBV18; J: TRBJ2-6; CDR3: CASSPGQGNSGANVLTF; DNA: TGTGCCAGCTCACCGGGACAGGGTAACTCTGGGGCCAACGTCCTGACTTTC
D: TRBD1; size: -; length: 15; V: TRBV5-6; J: TRBJ1-1; CDR3: CASSAGTGEHTEAFF; DNA: TGTGCCAGCAGCGCAGGGACAGGGGAACACACTGAAGCTTTCTTT
D: TRBD2; size: -; length: 17; V: TRBV5-1; J: TRBJ2-1; CDR3: CASSLGPTSGMYNEQFF; DNA: TGCGCCAGCAGCTTGGGACCGACTAGCGGGATGTACAATGAGCAGTTCTTC
D: -; size: -; length: 15; V: TRBV19; J: TRBJ2-2; CDR3: CASSPNLLSTGELFF; DNA: TGTGCCAGTAGTCCAAACCTCCTGAGCACCGGGGAGCTGTTTTTT
D: TRBD2; size: once; length: 17; V: TRBV4-1; J: TRBJ2-1; CDR3: CASSQLAGTGSYNEQFF; DNA: TGCGCCAGCAGCCAACTAGCGGGGACGGGCTCCTACAATGAGCAGTTCTTC
D: TRBD1; size: few; length: 14; V: TRBV19; J: TRBJ1-4; CDR3: CASSADRVVEKLFF; DNA: TGTGCCAGTAGCGCCGACAGGGTTGTTGAAAAACTGTTTTTT
D: -; size: few; length: 15; V: TRBV28; J: TRBJ1-4; CDR3: CASSSTRGTNEKLFF; DNA: TGTGCCAGCAGCTCGACCCGGGGAACTAATGAAAAACTGTTTTTT
D: -; size: -; length: 15; V: TRBV5-6; J: TRBJ1-1; CDR3: CASSFRGAMNTEAFF; DNA: TGTGCCAGCAGCTTCAGGGGAGCCATGAACACTGAAGCTTTCTTT
D: TRBD1; size: -; length: 14; V: TRBV5-1; J: TRBJ1-3; CDR3: CASSPTGYGNTIYF; DNA: TGCGCCAGCAGCCCGACAGGGTATGGAAACACCATATATTTT
D: -; size: -; length: 13; V: TRBV5-6; J: TRBJ1-5; CDR3: CASSLNRDQPQHF; DNA: TGTGCCAGCAGCTTGAACCGGGATCAGCCCCAGCATTTT
D: -; size: few; length: 16; V: TRBV3-1/TRBV3-2; J: TRBJ2-7; CDR3: CASSRNHRDSRREQYF; DNA: TGTGCCAGCAGCCGGAACCACCGGGACTCCCGCAGAGAGCAGTACTTC
D: -; size: few; length: 16; V: TRBV2; J: TRBJ2-3; CDR3: CASSLSRDNGLDTQYF; DNA: TGTGCCAGCAGCCTCTCCCGGGACAACGGCTTGGATACGCAGTATTTT
D: -; size: -; length: 13; V: TRBV12-3/TRBV12-4; J: TRBJ1-5; CDR3: CASSFHGEEPQHF; DNA: TGTGCCAGCAGTTTCCACGGTGAGGAGCCCCAGCATTTT
D: TRBD1; size: -; length: 12; V: TRBV2; J: TRBJ1-1; CDR3: CASTYRTGEAFF; DNA: TGTGCCAGCACCTACAGGACAGGGGAAGCTTTCTTT
D: -; size: -; length: 14; V: TRBV3-1/TRBV3-2; J: TRBJ1-1; CDR3: CASSQGGRNTEAFF; DNA: TGTGCCAGCAGCCAAGGCGGAAGGAACACTGAAGCTTTCTTT
D: TRBD2; size: -; length: 15; V: TRBV5-6; J: TRBJ2-5; CDR3: CASSPIAGVTETQYF; DNA: TGTGCCAGCAGCCCTATAGCGGGAGTAACGGAGACCCAGTACTTC
D: TRBD1; size: -; length: 15; V: TRBV4-2; J: TRBJ1-4; CDR3: CASSQETGVGEKLFF; DNA: TGTGCCAGCAGCCAAGAGACAGGGGTTGGGGAAAAACTGTTTTTT
D: -; size: -; length: 13; V: TRBV3-1/TRBV3-2; J: TRBJ1-2; CDR3: CASRPDKNYGYTF; DNA: TGTGCCAGCAGACCCGACAAAAACTATGGCTACACCTTC
D: -; size: -; length: 13; V: TRBV7-3; J: TRBJ2-1; CDR3: CASSLNSYNEQFF; DNA: TGTGCCAGCAGCTTAAACTCTTACAATGAGCAGTTCTTC
D: -; size: -; length: 14; V: TRBV2; J: TRBJ1-2; CDR3: CASTPGGFLYGYTF; DNA: TGTGCCAGCACCCCCGGGGGGTTCCTTTATGGCTACACCTTC
D: -; size: -; length: 14; V: TRBV9; J: TRBJ2-5; CDR3: CASSEGLPQETQYF; DNA: TGTGCCAGCAGCGAAGGACTCCCGCAAGAGACCCAGTACTTC
D: -; size: -; length: 11; V: TRBV12-3/TRBV12-4; J: TRBJ1-1; CDR3: CASTRSTEAFF; DNA: TGTGCCAGCACCAGGTCCACTGAAGCTTTCTTT
D: TRBD1; size: -; length: 16; V: TRBV30; J: TRBJ1-2; CDR3: CAWSGGGTVKRYGYTF; DNA: TGTGCCTGGAGTGGTGGCGGGACAGTGAAACGCTATGGCTACACCTTC
D: -; size: -; length: 16; V: TRBV11-3; J: TRBJ1-1; CDR3: CASSLDSGVWNTEAFF; DNA: TGTGCCAGCAGCTTAGATTCGGGGGTATGGAACACTGAAGCTTTCTTT
D: -; size: -; length: 14; V: TRBV14; J: TRBJ1-1; CDR3: CASSSSASGTEAFF; DNA: TGTGCCAGCAGCTCCTCAGCTTCGGGCACTGAAGCTTTCTTT
D: TRBD1; size: -; length: 16; V: TRBV5-4; J: TRBJ1-6; CDR3: CASSLDGTDYNSPLHF; DNA: TGTGCCAGCAGCTTGGATGGGACAGACTATAATTCACCCCTCCACTTT
D: -; size: -; length: 16; V: TRBV11-1; J: TRBJ2-1; CDR3: CASSTVLVGWSNEQFF; DNA: TGTGCCAGCAGCACAGTACTAGTGGGGTGGAGCAATGAGCAGTTCTTC
D: -; size: -; length: 13; V: TRBV28; J: TRBJ1-1; CDR3: CASRARGSTEAFF; DNA: TGTGCCAGCAGGGCACGGGGTTCTACTGAAGCTTTCTTT
D: -; size: -; length: 13; V: TRBV2; J: TRBJ2-2; CDR3: CASSRTGSGELFF; DNA: TGTGCCAGCTCCCGAACAGGGTCCGGGGAGCTGTTTTTT
D: TRBD2; size: -; length: 17; V: TRBV5-1; J: TRBJ2-1; CDR3: CASSLGGTSGSMNEQFF; DNA: TGCGCCAGCAGCTTGGGAGGGACTAGCGGGAGTATGAATGAGCAGTTCTTC
D: TRBD1; size: -; length: 15; V: TRBV5-1; J: TRBJ1-6; CDR3: CASSLQGQSNSPLHF; DNA: TGCGCCAGCAGCCTTCAGGGACAGTCCAATTCACCCCTCCACTTT
D: -; size: -; length: 13; V: TRBV30; J: TRBJ1-2; CDR3: CAWASQGNYGYTF; DNA: TGTGCCTGGGCTTCACAGGGAAACTATGGCTACACCTTC
D: -; size: -; length: 16; V: TRBV21-1; J: TRBJ1-2; CDR3: CASSPYGGGTNYGYTF; DNA: TGTGCCAGCAGCCCGTACGGGGGGGGAACTAACTATGGCTACACCTTC
D: -; size: -; length: 14; V: TRBV6-5; J: TRBJ1-2; CDR3: CASTEERVAYGYTF; DNA: TGTGCCAGCACCGAGGAGAGGGTCGCCTATGGCTACACCTTC
D: -; size: -; length: 15; V: TRBV24-1; J: TRBJ1-1; CDR3: CATSDPREGVTEAFF; DNA: TGTGCCACCAGTGATCCCAGGGAAGGGGTCACTGAAGCTTTCTTT
D: TRBD2; size: -; length: 13; V: TRBV28; J: TRBJ2-7; CDR3: CASRTSGPYEQYF; DNA: TGTGCCAGCAGGACTAGCGGACCCTACGAGCAGTACTTC
D: TRBD1; size: -; length: 14; V: TRBV6-4; J: TRBJ1-1; CDR3: CASRGTAGNTEAFF; DNA: TGTGCCAGCCGCGGGACAGCGGGTAACACTGAAGCTTTCTTT
D: -; size: -; length: 16; V: TRBV5-6; J: TRBJ1-1; CDR3: CASSFRASTMNTEAFF; DNA: TGTGCCAGCAGCTTCAGGGCAAGCACTATGAACACTGAAGCTTTCTTT
D: -; size: -; length: 16; V: TRBV18; J: TRBJ1-6; CDR3: CASSPVPRAENSPLHF; DNA: TGTGCCAGCTCACCCGTCCCCAGGGCGGAAAATTCACCCCTCCACTTT
D: -; size: -; length: 13; V: TRBV9; J: TRBJ1-1; CDR3: CASSVGPNTEAFF; DNA: TGTGCCAGCAGCGTTGGCCCGAACACTGAAGCTTTCTTT
D: TRBD1; size: -; length: 15; V: TRBV6-5; J: TRBJ1-1; CDR3: CASSYEQGMGTEAFF; DNA: TGTGCCAGCAGTTACGAACAGGGGATGGGCACTGAAGCTTTCTTT
D: TRBD2; size: -; length: 14; V: TRBV2; J: TRBJ2-3; CDR3: CASRSGRRTDTQYF; DNA: TGTGCCAGCAGGAGCGGGAGAAGGACAGATACGCAGTATTTT
D: TRBD2; size: -; length: 18; V: TRBV5-1; J: TRBJ2-5; CDR3: CASSLGWSSGTLQETQYF; DNA: TGCGCCAGCAGCCTGGGGTGGTCTAGCGGGACACTCCAAGAGACCCAGTACTTC
D: -; size: -; length: 13; V: TRBV9; J: TRBJ2-5; CDR3: CASSKYGQETQYF; DNA: TGTGCCAGCAGCAAATACGGTCAAGAGACCCAGTACTTC
D: TRBD1; size: -; length: 16; V: TRBV19; J: TRBJ1-6; CDR3: CASSRDRGGYYSPLHF; DNA: TGTGCCAGTAGTAGAGACAGGGGCGGCTACTATTCACCCCTCCACTTT
D: -; size: once; length: 13; V: TRBV7-9; J: TRBJ2-2; CDR3: CASSLDGIGELFF; DNA: TGTGCCAGCAGCTTAGACGGGATCGGGGAGCTGTTTTTT
D: -; size: once; length: 15; V: TRBV18; J: TRBJ1-5; CDR3: CASSPTDRSNQPQHF; DNA: TGTGCCAGCTCGCCGACAGATCGGAGCAATCAGCCCCAGCATTTT
D: TRBD1; size: -; length: 15; V: TRBV28; J: TRBJ2-2; CDR3: CASTKDRGLAGELFF; DNA: TGTGCCAGCACTAAGGACAGGGGGCTGGCCGGGGAGCTGTTTTTT
D: -; size: -; length: 15; V: TRBV7-8; J: TRBJ2-7; CDR3: CASSLVGGSRVEQYF; DNA: TGTGCCAGCAGCTTAGTTGGTGGGAGTCGGGTCGAGCAGTACTTC
D: TRBD1; size: -; length: 15; V: TRBV2; J: TRBJ1-1; CDR3: CASSANRDRDTEAFF; DNA: TGTGCCAGCAGTGCCAATCGGGACAGAGACACTGAAGCTTTCTTT
D: TRBD2; size: -; length: 14; V: TRBV7-7; J: TRBJ2-5; CDR3: CASSLAGGWETQYF; DNA: TGTGCTAGCAGCCTTGCGGGAGGGTGGGAGACCCAGTACTTC
D: TRBD2; size: few; length: 15; V: TRBV10-3; J: TRBJ2-3; CDR3: CAISEGGRASDTQYF; DNA: TGTGCCATCAGTGAGGGCGGGAGGGCATCAGATACGCAGTATTTT
D: -; size: -; length: 15; V: TRBV5-3; J: TRBJ2-2; CDR3: CARSLVGHGSGELFF; DNA: TGTGCCAGAAGCTTGGTCGGACACGGTAGCGGGGAGCTGTTTTTT
D: -; size: -; length: 18; V: TRBV14; J: TRBJ2-4; CDR3: CASSQGQGAGFAKNIQYF; DNA: TGTGCCAGCAGCCAAGGACAGGGAGCGGGTTTCGCCAAAAACATTCAGTACTTC
D: -; size: -; length: 14; V: TRBV28; J: TRBJ1-5; CDR3: CASSTRVFDQPQHF; DNA: TGTGCCAGCAGTACCAGGGTGTTCGATCAGCCCCAGCATTTT